This TCR beta chain emerged from a study of blood T cell repertoires in COVID-19. Across the study: The United States, Italy and Spain were the sources of the acute and convalescent COVID-19 samples. Nucleic acid was either cDNA or gDNA, and it came from T cells, B-cell-depleted T cells, or PBMCs.

Repertoires were generated with immunoSEQ multiplex PCR, while TCRdb's copy carries only in-frame clones and drops some. The repertoire holds around 190,000 clones, with 70% to 90% as singletons. Seattle researchers signed up patients amid active infection and tracked them longitudinally. Germline V gene lookup returns CDR1 KGHSH and CDR2 LQKENI. The length of the CDR3 is 17 residues. V lost 5 bases, J lost 9 bases, and 11 bases stayed unmatched. The sequenced material came from peripheral blood. V usage is TRBV18 and J usage is TRBJ1-6; 12 bases match TRBD1. The origin of this receptor is a man aged 45-65 years with COVID-19, enrolled during active disease. The CDR3: CASSATQGGQGASPLHF. The CDR3 bases are TGTGCCAGCTCAGCCACCCAGGGGGGACAGGGGGCTTCACCCCTCCACTTT.